This TCR beta chain came from a study of cytomegalovirus exposure and HLA in healthy donors. This CDR3 is 14 amino acids long. Trimming left V 7 bases short and J 3 bases short, with 15 bases between. Germline V lookup: CDR1 GTSNPN, CDR2 SVGIG (reference sequence). Study-wide results and limits: Presence/absence comparisons presumed near-even sequencing depth among donors. Later on, analysis showed that most CMV-associated TCR beta chains appeared to be HLA-restricted. Whilst most TCR sequences proved rare, a subset of public TCRs occurred across many donors.

PCR involved 60 Vbeta and 13 Jbeta primers. Produced via immunoSEQ multiplex PCR; TCRdb's table is partial and in-frame only. Of 80,000 or so clones in the sample, under 70% were seen once. Note on this clone: Antigen specificity is unknown.

The receptor was derived from a man aged 25-40 years in good health and CMV-seropositive. The chain recombines TRBV30 with TRBJ2-2; possible D gene TRBD1, 5 bases. The specimen sequenced was PBMCs. CDR3 protein: CASQQGVDTGELFF. CDR3 nucleotide sequence: TGTGCCTCACAGCAGGGTGTGGACACCGGGGAGCTGTTTTTT.